These 11 T cell receptor beta chains originate from one sample sequenced in a study of neurological immune-mediated disorders. TCRdb recomputed calls from the 5' RACE reads with MiXCR, one row per CDR3 protein. The sample consists of tens of thousands of distinct CDR3 sequences, approximately 5.2% of them appearing once. Sequences were obtained from PBMCs. All receptors come from a man between 18 and 35 years old with multiple sclerosis.

This clonotype was counted at least ten times. The chain carries TRBV4-3 and TRBJ2-4; D remains ambiguous. The CDR3 extends over 15 amino acids. The germline V gene encodes CDR1 LGHNA and CDR2 YSLEER. Trimming removed 5 bases at V and 0 bases at J, with 11 bases between. The DNA for the CDR3 is TGCGCCAGCAGCGCCCTGGAGCTAGCCAAAAACATTCAGTACTTC. This gives the protein CASSALELAKNIQYF.

This clonotype was observed many times. The chain joins TRBV12-3 or TRBV12-4 to TRBJ1-1; 7 bases are a match to TRBD1. This CDR3 spans 14 amino acids. Unmatched junction bases numbered 9, after V lost 6 bases and J lost 5 bases. The CDR3 nucleotides are TGTGCCAGCAGCCGGGACAGTGGCGGAACTGAAGCTTTCTTT. Protein product: CASSRDSGGTEAFF.

This clonotype was picked up many times. The rearrangement joins TRBV20-1 to TRBJ2-3; D uncertain. CDR1 and CDR2 (germline): DFQATT, SNEGSKA (reference sequence). The CDR3 consists of 12 residues. With 5 bases removed from V and 5 bases from J, the gap between germline ends came to 11 bases. The CDR3 is CSALSVGDTQYF. CDR3 nucleotides: TGCAGTGCTTTATCGGTGGGAGATACGCAGTATTTT.

This clonotype was detected ten times or more. The V call is TRBV5-1, the J call TRBJ2-1; maybe TRBD2 (6 bases). The CDR3 runs to 15 residues. Germline V gives CDR1 SGHRS, CDR2 YFSETQ. V was shortened by 4 bases and J by 8 bases, with 19 bases between the two germline ends. CDR3 sequence reads: CASSAPGTPSYEQFF. DNA of the CDR3: TGCGCCAGCAGCGCGCCCGGGACTCCTTCCTATGAGCAGTTCTTC.

This clonotype was detected ten times or more. The chain recombines TRBV5-1 with TRBJ2-1, with D unclear. Trimming took 5 bases from V and 4 from J, leaving 16 bases between them. The CDR3 consists of 15 residues. Germline values: CDR1 SGHRS, CDR2 YFSETQ. CDR3 loop: CASSEVAEPYNEQFF. For the CDR3, the DNA is TGCGCCAGCAGTGAGGTGGCGGAGCCATACAATGAGCAGTTCTTC.

This clonotype appeared many times. This chain links TRBV6-1 with TRBJ1-6; D is uncertain. The germline CDR1 and CDR2 sequences are MNHNS and SASEGT. This CDR3 has 14 amino acids. The germline V and J ends were trimmed by 6 bases and 7 bases, with 13 bases remaining between them. The CDR3 is CASSLGPGNSPLHF. The CDR3 bases are TGTGCCAGCAGCCTCGGACCGGGAAATTCACCCCTCCACTTT.

The sample holds many counts of this clonotype. The rearrangement joins TRBV20-1 to TRBJ1-1; D may be TRBD1 (5 bases). Germline CDR1 DFQATT, CDR2 SNEGSKA (reference sequence). The V gene lost 5 bases and the J gene lost 5 bases, with 18 bases spanning the gap. There are 14 residues in the CDR3. For the CDR3, the DNA is TGCAGTGCTTACGAGACAGCGGAGGGGACTGAAGCTTTCTTT. Translation gives CSAYETAEGTEAFF.

This clonotype has a handful of counts. In nucleotides, the CDR3 is TGCAGTGCTCCCGCGCCCGGAAAGGGAAACGAAGCTTTCTTT. Translation gives CSAPAPGKGNEAFF. The chain couples TRBV20-1 to TRBJ1-1; D not certain. CDR1 is DFQATT, CDR2 SNEGSKA, per germline (reference sequence). Trimming left V 5 bases short and J 8 bases short, with 21 bases between. CDR3 size: 14 residues.

This clonotype was recorded many times. The chain's CDR3 is CSAENVAGAPNEQFF. DNA of the CDR3: TGCAGTGCTGAAAACGTAGCGGGGGCACCCAATGAGCAGTTCTTC. V and J are TRBV20-1 and TRBJ2-1; 9 nucleotides line up with TRBD2. There are 15 residues in the CDR3. With 5 bases clipped from V and 6 bases from J, the junction kept 11 bases outside the gene matches. Germline CDR1 reads DFQATT; CDR2 reads SNEGSKA (reference sequence).

This clonotype was detected ten times or more. The rearrangement links TRBV20-1 to TRBJ2-7; D gene ambiguous. V was clipped by 0 bases and J by 2 bases, with 8 bases between them. Germline CDR1 reads DFQATT; CDR2 reads SNEGSKA (reference sequence). CDR3 length: 13 amino acids. The CDR3 sequence is CSARDTGPYEQYF. CDR3 nucleotide sequence: TGCAGTGCTAGAGATACCGGACCCTACGAGCAGTACTTC.

This clonotype was seen many times. The chain recombines TRBV29-1 with TRBJ1-5, with 9 bases lining up with TRBD1. V lost 6 bases to trimming and J lost 7 bases; unmatched junction nucleotides: 4. The CDR3 is 12 residues long. CDR1 is SQVTM, CDR2 ANQGSEA, per germline. This CDR3 is CSVGQGRQPQHF. Written as DNA, the CDR3 is TGCAGCGTGGGACAGGGAAGACAGCCCCAGCATTTT.